This section outlines one T cell receptor (beta chain) sequence together with its context. Antigen specificity is unknown. Gene names denote mouse genes. The CDR3 goes on 1 residue after the read ends, and that part is filled in from the germline J gene. This specimen comes from a study of tissue T cells after allogeneic stem cell transplantation. Broader study findings: Blood and spleen captured only part of the tissue TCR repertoire. Anatomically similar tissues had similar TCR repertoires within each patient. Limitations included a small, clinically heterogeneous cohort and limited sampling depth.

Survey-depth TCRbeta CDR3 sequencing reported V/J genes and productive frequencies. Here immunoSEQ multiplex PCR was the method, and the copy in TCRdb shows in-frame clones only, minus some. This sample carries about 48,000 clones, 65% to 80% of them seen once, and the ten largest clones take about 0.71%. CDR3 length: 11 amino acids. V lost 5 bases, J lost 1 base, and 2 bases lay in between. Germline loops: CDR1 NNHDY, CDR2 SYVADS. The TCR was taken from a pool of C57BL/6 mice in good health. The sequencing input was sorted cells pooled from one or two spleens. The chain employs TRBV13-3 and TRBJ2-5; D call uncertain. This chain's CDR3 is CASRDQDTQYF. The CDR3 bases that were read are TGTGCCAGCAGGGACCAAGACACCCAGTAC.